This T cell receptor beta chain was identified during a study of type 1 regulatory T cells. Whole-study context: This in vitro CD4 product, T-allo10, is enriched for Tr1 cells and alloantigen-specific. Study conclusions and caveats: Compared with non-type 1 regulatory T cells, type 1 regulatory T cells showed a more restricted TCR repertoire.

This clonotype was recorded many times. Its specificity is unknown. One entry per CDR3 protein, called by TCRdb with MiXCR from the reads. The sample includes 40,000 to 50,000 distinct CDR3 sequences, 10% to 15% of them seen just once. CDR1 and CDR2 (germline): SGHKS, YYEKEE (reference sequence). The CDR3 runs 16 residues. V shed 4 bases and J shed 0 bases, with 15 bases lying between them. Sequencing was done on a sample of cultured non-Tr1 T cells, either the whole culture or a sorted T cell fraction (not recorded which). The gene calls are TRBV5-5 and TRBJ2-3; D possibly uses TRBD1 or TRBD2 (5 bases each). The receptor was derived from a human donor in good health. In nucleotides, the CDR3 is TGTGCCAGCAGCCTAGCAAGGACAACCAGCACAGATACGCAGTATTTT. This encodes CASSLARTTSTDTQYF.